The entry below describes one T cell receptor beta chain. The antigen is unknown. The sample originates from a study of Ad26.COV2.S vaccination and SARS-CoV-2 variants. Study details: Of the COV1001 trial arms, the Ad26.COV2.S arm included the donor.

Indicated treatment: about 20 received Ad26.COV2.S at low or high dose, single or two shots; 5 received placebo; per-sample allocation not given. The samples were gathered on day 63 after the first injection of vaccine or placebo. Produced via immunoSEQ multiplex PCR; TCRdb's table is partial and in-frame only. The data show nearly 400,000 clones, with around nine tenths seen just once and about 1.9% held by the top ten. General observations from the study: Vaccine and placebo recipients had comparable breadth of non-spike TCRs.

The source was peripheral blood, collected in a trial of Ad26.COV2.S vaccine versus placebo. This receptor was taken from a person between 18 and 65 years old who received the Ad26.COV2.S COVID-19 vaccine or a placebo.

DNA of the CDR3: TGTGCCAGCCGGGACAGGGGGTCGAATCGTAACACTGAAGCTTTCTTT. The encoded protein is CASRDRGSNRNTEAFF. The rearrangement joins TRBV6-4 to TRBJ1-1; 11 bases align to TRBD1. The CDR3 runs 16 residues. The germline V gene has CDR1 MRHNA and CDR2 SNTAGT. V gave up 8 bases and J gave up 2 bases; unmatched junction bases: 10.